The 25 T cell receptor beta chains below come from one sample, sequenced in a study of sequential checkpoint blockade in melanoma. The treatment: randomized to nivolumab then ipilimumab (arm A) or the reverse (arm B). Some clones are missing from TCRdb's copy, which holds only in-frame ones; the method was immunoSEQ multiplex PCR. The sample holds 13,000 or so clones, 55% to 75% seen once. The source was CD8+ T cells sorted from blood (inferred from file names), collected from a patient given nivolumab and ipilimumab in sequence. Receptor source: a human donor with melanoma.

This clone was picked up one time. The CDR3: CASSEARGTGGGYGYTF. The CDR3 nucleotides read TGTGCCAGCAGTGAAGCGAGAGGGACAGGGGGTGGCTATGGCTACACCTTC. This chain links TRBV6-1 with TRBJ1-2; TRBD1 agrees at 11 bases. Trimming took 0 bases from V and 4 from J; bases not matched to a gene: 7. The CDR3 length is 17 residues. Per germline, CDR1 MNHNS and CDR2 SASEGT.

This clone has only a few counts. The J gene is TRBJ2-1, the V gene TRBV27; 8 nucleotides line up with TRBD2. The length of the CDR3 is 18 residues. Trimming cost V 6 bases and J 8 bases; bases outside gene matches: 21. From germline, CDR1 is MNHEY and CDR2 SMNVEV (reference sequence). CDR3 region: CASRPPPSSGRLFHEQFF. CDR3 in DNA: TGTGCCAGCAGACCCCCTCCCTCCAGCGGGAGATTGTTTCATGAGCAGTTCTTC.

The chain employs TRBV30 and TRBJ2-2; tentative D call: TRBD1 (6 bases). This CDR3 is built from 14 residues. V was pared by 3 bases and J by 4 bases, with 12 bases between. Germline CDR1 reads GTSNPN; CDR2 reads SVGIG (reference sequence). CDR3 bases: TGTGCCTGGAGAGGGGGATCCTTCACCGGGGAGCTGTTTTTT. Its protein product is CAWRGGSFTGELFF.

This clone was observed a handful of times. The rearrangement joins TRBV14 to TRBJ1-1; 7 bases agree with TRBD1. Germline assignment: CDR1 SGHDN and CDR2 FVKESK. CDR3 length equals 14 residues. V dropped 0 bases and J dropped 9; count of bases not matched to a gene: 7. The CDR3: CASSQEDRIEKAFF. CDR3 sequence (DNA): TGTGCCAGCAGCCAAGAGGACAGGATAGAGAAAGCTTTCTTT. The full variable domain, in which reference TRBV14 and TRBJ1-1 provide the parts outside the CDR3, is EAGVTQFPSHSVIEKGQTVTLRCDPISGHDNLYWYRRVMGKEIKFLLHFVKESKQDESGMPNNRFLAERTGGTYSTLKVQPAELEDSGVYFCASSQEDRIEKAFFGQGTRLTVV.

This clone is labeled as medium-sized. This chain joins TRBV7-8 and TRBJ2-1; possible D gene TRBD1, 6 bases. The CDR3 has 16 amino acids. Germline V lookup: CDR1 SGHVS, CDR2 FQNEAQ. Trimming cost V 4 bases and J 8 bases, with 21 bases left between them. The CDR3 DNA reads as TGTGCCAGCAGCTGGCCCCGCCAGGGGCGCTTGGATGAGCAGTTCTTC. Translated: CASSWPRQGRLDEQFF.

V gene TRBV18 combines with J gene TRBJ1-5; D not resolved. The V end lost 0 bases, the J end lost 5 bases, and 8 bases lay between the germline ends. Germline CDR1 KGHSH, CDR2 LQKENI. The CDR3 has 14 residues. CDR3: CASSPPGSDQPQHF. The CDR3 region has the DNA TGTGCCAGCTCACCACCAGGGAGCGATCAGCCCCAGCATTTT.

The V call is TRBV4-2, the J call TRBJ1-5; D may be TRBD1 (6 bases). The CDR3 is 14 residues long. V was shortened by 0 bases and J by 6 bases, with 9 bases between the two germline ends. CDR1 and CDR2 from the germline V gene are LGHNA and YNFKEQ. In DNA form, the CDR3 reads TGTGCCAGCAGCCAAGATCTAGGGGGTCAGCCCCAGCATTTT. This codes for CASSQDLGGQPQHF.

This chain links TRBV19 with TRBJ1-2; D is unresolved. Trimming stripped 1 base from V and 8 bases from J, with 8 bases between. Germline CDR1 and CDR2: LNHDA and SQIVND (reference sequence). The CDR3 spans 12 residues. CDR3 region: CASSIGGVGYTF. Written as DNA, the CDR3 is TGTGCCAGTAGTATAGGCGGCGTCGGCTACACCTTC. Full variable domain (rest looked up from reference TRBV19 and TRBJ1-2): DGGITQSPKYLFRKEGQNVTLSCEQNLNHDAMYWYRQDPGQGLRLIYYSQIVNDFQKGDIAEGYSVSREKKESFPLTVTSAQKNPTAFYLCASSIGGVGYTFGSGTRLTVV.

The rearrangement links TRBV7-2 to TRBJ1-2, with 7 positions matching TRBD1. This CDR3 has 15 residues. Per germline, CDR1 SGHTA and CDR2 FQGNSA. Trimming removed 5 bases from V and 3 bases from J; junction bases left unmatched: 9. Here the CDR3 DNA reads TGTGCCAGCAGCCCCGACAGGGACCCCTACTATGGCTACACCTTC. It codes for CASSPDRDPYYGYTF.

The rearrangement joins TRBV6-6 to TRBJ2-7; weak D call: TRBD2 (6 bases). The V gene lost 0 bases and the J gene lost 5 bases, with 17 bases spanning the gap. The CDR3 spans 16 residues. From germline, CDR1 is MNHNY and CDR2 SVGAGI (reference sequence). CDR3 region: CASSYSFFGSSDEQYF. The CDR3, as DNA: TGTGCCAGCAGTTACTCGTTCTTCGGGAGTTCTGACGAGCAGTACTTC.

In its sample, this clone ranks as medium-sized (0.01 to 0.1%). The chain recombines TRBV7-9 with TRBJ1-2; 8 bases agree with TRBD1. This CDR3 comprises 16 residues. V trimming: 2 bases; J trimming: 3 bases; junction bases outside the gene matches: 8. Germline V gene sequence: CDR1 SEHNR, CDR2 FQNEAQ (reference sequence). In nucleotides, the CDR3 is TGTGCCAGCAGCTTATTCGATTCAGGGGGCTACTATGGCTACACCTTC. It encodes CASSLFDSGGYYGYTF.

This chain uses TRBV11-2 with TRBJ2-1; D gene ambiguous. The CDR3 is 11 residues long. V gave up 5 bases and J gave up 12 bases, with 11 bases separating them. The germline gives CDR1 SGHAT, CDR2 FQNNGV. The CDR3 loop reads CASSPGPGQFF. CDR3 sequence (DNA): TGTGCCAGCAGCCCCGGCCCAGGGCAGTTCTTC. The variable domain in full, with the rest retrieved from reference TRBV11-2 and TRBJ2-1, is EAGVAQSPRYKIIEKRQSVAFWCNPISGHATLYWYQQILGQGPKLLIQFQNNGVVDDSQLPKDRFSAERLKGVDSTLKIQPAKLEDSAVYLCASSPGPGQFFGPGTRLTVL.

The V gene is TRBV5-4, the J gene TRBJ2-1, with D unresolved. Germline CDR1 is SGHNT and CDR2 is YYREEE (reference sequence). The V end was cut by 4 bases, the J end by 4 bases, with 9 bases between. This CDR3 has 13 amino acids. DNA for the CDR3: TGTGCCAGCAGCCCTCCAGAATACAATGAGCAGTTCTTC. Its translation: CASSPPEYNEQFF.

The rearrangement uses TRBV7-9 and TRBJ2-7; tentative D call: TRBD1 (5 bases). V shed 4 bases and J shed 3 bases, with 16 bases lying between them. The CDR3 length is 15 residues. Germline V CDR1 and CDR2: SEHNR, FQNEAQ (reference sequence). The chain's CDR3 is CASSSREGNLYEQYF. The CDR3 DNA sequence: TGTGCCAGCAGCTCCAGGGAAGGGAACCTCTACGAGCAGTACTTC.

The chain couples TRBV5-5 to TRBJ2-7; no definite D call. The CDR3 covers 11 residues. The germline gives CDR1 SGHKS, CDR2 YYEKEE (reference sequence). V lost 5 bases and J lost 2, with 5 bases in between. This CDR3 is CASRETYEQYF. Written as DNA, the CDR3 is TGTGCCAGCAGGGAGACCTACGAGCAGTACTTC.

The genes are TRBV10-3 and TRBJ1-1; a weak D match, TRBD1 (6 bases). This CDR3 is 12 amino acids long. Germline V CDR1 and CDR2: ENHRY, SYGVKD. V lost 8 bases, J lost 3 bases, and 10 bases lay in between. The CDR3 bases are TGTGCCATCCGGACAGCGGACACTGAAGCTTTCTTT. This encodes CAIRTADTEAFF.

V and J are TRBV15 and TRBJ1-5; 8 positions agree with TRBD1. V shed 5 bases, J shed 7 bases, and the junction held 7 bases outside the gene matches. The CDR3 totals 14 residues. Per the germline V gene, CDR1 is LNHNV and CDR2 is YYDKDF (reference sequence). In DNA form, the CDR3 reads TGTGCCACCAGCCCGACAGGGGCCCGCCAGCCCCAGCATTTT. This encodes CATSPTGARQPQHF.

This chain connects TRBV6-6 to TRBJ2-7; D remains unclear. CDR3 length equals 11 residues. The germline V and J ends were trimmed by 7 bases and 8 bases, with 12 bases remaining between them. CDR1 is MNHNY, CDR2 SVGAGI, per germline (reference sequence). In DNA form, the CDR3 reads TGTGCCAGCACCCCCGGGTACCAGCAGTACTTC. Translated, it gives CASTPGYQQYF.

Points on this clone: The identical CDR3 is also encoded by other nucleotide sequences in the sample. J is TRBJ2-1 and V is TRBV4-1; tentative D call: TRBD2 (6 bases). This CDR3 is 16 amino acids long. Germline CDR1 MGHRA, CDR2 YSYEKL. V was cut by 3 bases and J by 5 bases, with 17 bases left in between. DNA for the CDR3: TGCGCCAGCAGCCATAGTAGCGGAAGGCCCAACAATGAGCAGTTCTTC. Its protein is CASSHSSGRPNNEQFF.

This rearrangement joins TRBV12-1 to TRBJ2-1; the DNA was not used to check the table's D call, TRBD2. TRBV12-1 has pseudogene status. CDR3 size: 19 residues. The CDR3 coding sequence is TGTGCCAGCAGCTTTGATGTCCAGCGGGGTGTCCTTATCCGGGGTGAGCAGTTCTTC. Protein: CASSFDVQRGVLIRGEQFF.

Of note for this clone: This CDR3 is also generated by other DNA sequences in the sample. The chain is built from TRBV19 and TRBJ1-5; 7 bases are a match to TRBD1. Trimming cost V 8 bases and J 3 bases; bases outside gene matches: 7. The CDR3 covers 14 residues. Germline CDR1 LNHDA, CDR2 SQIVND (reference sequence). The CDR3 DNA reads as TGTGCCAGTTGGGACAGAGGATACAATCAGCCCCAGCATTTT. Its translation is CASWDRGYNQPQHF.

The chain combines TRBV6-1 with TRBJ1-3; maybe TRBD1 (6 bases). V was cut by 8 bases and J by 2 bases, with 16 bases left in between. In germline, CDR1 is MNHNS, CDR2 SASEGT. This CDR3 has 15 amino acids. The CDR3 DNA follows: TGTGCCAGCCGCGACACCAGGGGTGCTGGAAACACCATATATTTT. This translates into CASRDTRGAGNTIYF.

V and J are TRBV4-3 and TRBJ2-7; possible D gene TRBD1, 5 bases. The CDR3 spans 16 residues. Germline-derived CDR1 and CDR2 are LGHNA and YSLEER. With 0 bases removed from V and 6 bases from J, the gap between germline ends came to 18 bases. For the CDR3, the DNA is TGCGCCAGCAGCCAAGATTCGAGGACATACAGGTCCGAGCAGTACTTC. Translating it yields CASSQDSRTYRSEQYF.

The chain uses TRBV2 and TRBJ2-7; D possibly corresponds to TRBD1 (6 bases). The CDR3 totals 13 residues. Trimming took 8 bases from V and 3 from J, leaving 14 bases between them. CDR1 and CDR2 (germline): SNHLY, FYNNEI. CDR3 in amino acids: CASVRGPRYEQYF. CDR3 sequence (DNA): TGTGCCAGCGTCAGGGGTCCCCGCTACGAGCAGTACTTC.

This rearrangement joins TRBV5-4 to TRBJ2-5, with D possibly TRBD2 on 6 matching bases. Germline V gene lookup returns CDR1 SGHNT and CDR2 YYREEE (reference sequence). The V end was cut by 3 bases, the J end by 2 bases, with 11 bases between. The CDR3 has 14 amino acids. The CDR3 reads CASSSRLEQETQYF. The CDR3 nucleotides are TGTGCCAGCAGCTCCCGACTAGAACAAGAGACCCAGTACTTC.